This is a list of T cell receptor beta chains from one sample in a study of metastatic and nonmetastatic thyroid tumors. Through MiXCR, TCRdb re-clonotyped the PCR reads. The sample shows approximately 17,000 clones, more than 20% of them seen only once. Source material: blood. These receptors all come from a male donor with papillary thyroid cancer or a benign thyroid nodule (not recorded which). Some clones in this sample may be carry-over from other donors' samples. Each CDR3 is given with its conserved first and last residue. D genes are given only for firm matches. Only part of the rows carry a size: once, few, many, or a class if the clone is expanded.

clone_size: many
d_call: TRBD2
j_call: TRBJ2-7
v_call: TRBV5-6
cdr3_aa: CASSLSLAGGYEQYF
cdr3_nt: TGTGCCAGCAGCTTGTCCCTAGCGGGGGGTTACGAGCAGTACTTC

clone_size: many
d_call: TRBD1
j_call: TRBJ2-1
v_call: TRBV3-1
cdr3_aa: CASSPGTGSRNEQFF
cdr3_nt: TGTGCCAGCAGCCCCGGGACAGGGAGTCGCAATGAGCAGTTCTTC

clone_size: many
d_call: .
j_call: TRBJ2-1
v_call: TRBV10-1
cdr3_aa: CASSESGGSPRQFF
cdr3_nt: TGCGCCAGCAGTGAGTCGGGCGGCTCACCACGGCAGTTCTTC

clone_size: .
d_call: TRBD1
j_call: TRBJ1-2
v_call: TRBV6-1
cdr3_aa: CANRPPGTGGTNAF
cdr3_nt: TGTGCCAACAGACCCCCCGGGACAGGGGGTACCAACGCCTTC

clone_size: many
d_call: TRBD1
j_call: TRBJ1-4
v_call: TRBV4-1
cdr3_aa: CASRGYRGVTNEKLFF
cdr3_nt: TGCGCCAGCAGGGGGTACAGGGGAGTAACTAATGAAAAACTGTTTTTT

clone_size: many
d_call: .
j_call: TRBJ2-5
v_call: TRBV3-1
cdr3_aa: CASSQDYRPGAQETQYF
cdr3_nt: TGTGCCAGCAGCCAAGATTATAGGCCCGGGGCCCAAGAGACCCAGTACTTC

clone_size: .
d_call: .
j_call: TRBJ1-1
v_call: TRBV20-1
cdr3_aa: CSASEGTPNTEAFF
cdr3_nt: TGCAGTGCTAGCGAAGGGACACCCAACACTGAAGCTTTCTTT

clone_size: .
d_call: TRBD1
j_call: TRBJ2-1
v_call: TRBV11-2
cdr3_aa: CASRTYTGGDEQFF
cdr3_nt: TGTGCCAGCAGGACATATACAGGGGGCGATGAGCAGTTCTTC

clone_size: medium-sized
d_call: .
j_call: TRBJ1-5
v_call: TRBV30
cdr3_aa: CASSSLGYSNQPQHF
cdr3_nt: TGTGCCTCCTCCTCCCTTGGCTATAGCAATCAGCCCCAGCATTTT

clone_size: .
d_call: TRBD2
j_call: TRBJ2-1
v_call: TRBV4-1
cdr3_aa: CASSQDKAGGYNDEQFF
cdr3_nt: TGCGCCAGCAGCCAAGATAAGGCGGGAGGATACAATGATGAGCAGTTCTTC

clone_size: medium-sized
d_call: TRBD1
j_call: TRBJ2-7
v_call: TRBV20-1
cdr3_aa: CSARRGTGVYEQYF
cdr3_nt: TGCAGTGCTAGAAGGGGGACAGGGGTCTACGAGCAGTACTTC

clone_size: .
d_call: .
j_call: TRBJ2-1
v_call: TRBV7-8
cdr3_aa: CASSLRERGGNEQFF
cdr3_nt: TGTGCCAGCAGCTTACGGGAAAGGGGAGGCAATGAGCAGTTCTTC

clone_size: many
d_call: TRBD2
j_call: TRBJ2-1
v_call: TRBV18
cdr3_aa: CASFARGTSVNNEQFF
cdr3_nt: TGTGCCAGCTTCGCGAGGGGAACTAGCGTTAACAATGAGCAGTTCTTC

clone_size: many
d_call: TRBD2
j_call: TRBJ2-5
v_call: TRBV9
cdr3_aa: CASSVEPSGYQETQYF
cdr3_nt: TGTGCCAGCAGCGTAGAGCCTAGCGGCTACCAAGAGACCCAGTACTTC

clone_size: .
d_call: .
j_call: TRBJ1-1
v_call: TRBV7-9
cdr3_aa: CASSDTLNTEAFF
cdr3_nt: TGTGCCAGCTCAGACACACTGAACACTGAAGCTTTCTTT

clone_size: .
d_call: .
j_call: TRBJ2-7
v_call: TRBV29-1
cdr3_aa: CSVEYGNSYEQYF
cdr3_nt: TGCAGCGTTGAGTACGGGAACTCCTACGAGCAGTACTTC

clone_size: .
d_call: .
j_call: TRBJ2-6
v_call: TRBV5-1
cdr3_aa: CASRRWQGRTGANVLTF
cdr3_nt: TGCGCCAGCCGGAGATGGCAGGGGAGGACTGGGGCCAACGTCCTGACTTTC

clone_size: many
d_call: TRBD1
j_call: TRBJ1-5
v_call: TRBV10-3
cdr3_aa: CAISSGGGAATRPQHF
cdr3_nt: TGTGCCATCAGTAGTGGAGGGGGCGCGGCGACCAGGCCCCAGCATTTT

clone_size: medium-sized
d_call: .
j_call: TRBJ1-6
v_call: TRBV6-5
cdr3_aa: CASSYDQGKSPLHF
cdr3_nt: TGTGCCAGCAGTTACGACCAGGGAAAGTCACCCCTCCACTTT

clone_size: once
d_call: TRBD2
j_call: TRBJ2-5
v_call: TRBV7-2
cdr3_aa: CASSKTSVGAWTQYF
cdr3_nt: TGTGCCAGCAGTAAGACTAGCGTGGGGGCCTGGACCCAGTACTTC

clone_size: .
d_call: TRBD2
j_call: TRBJ2-1
v_call: TRBV20-1
cdr3_aa: CSIERGENNEQFF
cdr3_nt: TGCAGTATCGAGCGGGGGGAAAACAATGAGCAGTTCTTC

clone_size: many
d_call: TRBD2
j_call: TRBJ2-4
v_call: TRBV28
cdr3_aa: CASSPVGGRDIQYF
cdr3_nt: TGTGCCAGCAGTCCCGTCGGGGGGAGGGACATTCAGTACTTC

clone_size: many
d_call: TRBD2
j_call: TRBJ2-1
v_call: TRBV2
cdr3_aa: CASSDPGTSGPDEQFF
cdr3_nt: TGTGCCAGCAGTGATCCCGGGACTAGCGGCCCGGATGAGCAGTTCTTC

clone_size: many
d_call: .
j_call: TRBJ2-5
v_call: TRBV12-3/TRBV12-4
cdr3_aa: CASSLLGERETQYF
cdr3_nt: TGTGCCAGCAGTTTACTGGGGGAGCGGGAGACCCAGTACTTC

clone_size: .
d_call: TRBD1
j_call: TRBJ1-1
v_call: TRBV20-1
cdr3_aa: CSVPRRDRGRTEAFF
cdr3_nt: TGCAGTGTCCCAAGGCGGGACAGGGGAAGGACTGAAGCTTTCTTT

clone_size: many
d_call: .
j_call: TRBJ1-1
v_call: TRBV11-3
cdr3_aa: CASSLDLGAFF
cdr3_nt: TGTGCCAGCAGCTTAGACTTGGGAGCTTTCTTT

clone_size: many
d_call: .
j_call: TRBJ1-4
v_call: TRBV2
cdr3_aa: CASRSRPNEKLFF
cdr3_nt: TGTGCCAGCAGGTCCCGGCCTAATGAAAAACTGTTTTTT

clone_size: .
d_call: TRBD2
j_call: TRBJ2-3
v_call: TRBV7-6
cdr3_aa: CANSLGIAGGLRDTQYF
cdr3_nt: TGTGCCAACAGCTTAGGGATAGCGGGGGGCCTTAGAGATACGCAGTATTTT

clone_size: many
d_call: .
j_call: TRBJ2-3
v_call: TRBV24-1
cdr3_aa: CATSDLTPTDTQYF
cdr3_nt: TGTGCCACCAGTGATTTAACACCCACAGATACGCAGTATTTT

clone_size: many
d_call: .
j_call: TRBJ1-2
v_call: TRBV19
cdr3_aa: CASLGSRGLDGYTF
cdr3_nt: TGTGCCAGCCTGGGTTCTCGGGGGCTCGATGGCTACACCTTC

clone_size: few
d_call: .
j_call: TRBJ2-2
v_call: TRBV28
cdr3_aa: CASSRGTTTGELFF
cdr3_nt: TGTGCCAGCAGTCGCGGGACGACGACCGGGGAGCTGTTTTTT

clone_size: many
d_call: .
j_call: TRBJ1-5
v_call: TRBV11-1
cdr3_aa: CASSLENQGYSNQPQHF
cdr3_nt: TGTGCCAGCAGCTTAGAGAATCAGGGTTATAGCAATCAGCCCCAGCATTTT

clone_size: .
d_call: TRBD2
j_call: TRBJ2-7
v_call: TRBV2
cdr3_aa: CASSEGAGVPYEQYF
cdr3_nt: TGTGCCAGCAGTGAGGGAGCGGGAGTCCCCTACGAGCAGTACTTC

clone_size: medium-sized
d_call: TRBD1
j_call: TRBJ1-6
v_call: TRBV6-1
cdr3_aa: CASSEALGQGLSPLHF
cdr3_nt: TGTGCCAGCAGTGAAGCGTTAGGACAGGGGTTGTCACCCCTCCACTTT

clone_size: .
d_call: .
j_call: TRBJ2-3
v_call: TRBV10-3
cdr3_aa: CAISEGSGSTDTQYF
cdr3_nt: TGTGCCATCAGTGAGGGCAGCGGAAGCACAGATACGCAGTATTTT

clone_size: medium-sized
d_call: .
j_call: TRBJ2-3
v_call: TRBV5-1
cdr3_aa: CASSLHQGTSTDTQYF
cdr3_nt: TGCGCCAGCAGCTTGCATCAGGGTACTAGCACAGATACGCAGTATTTT

clone_size: many
d_call: TRBD2
j_call: TRBJ2-3
v_call: TRBV28
cdr3_aa: CASTPAGESDTQYF
cdr3_nt: TGTGCCAGCACCCCAGCGGGAGAATCAGATACGCAGTATTTT

clone_size: medium-sized
d_call: TRBD1
j_call: TRBJ2-7
v_call: TRBV11-2
cdr3_aa: CASSYGTGYEQYF
cdr3_nt: TGTGCCAGCAGCTACGGGACAGGCTACGAGCAGTACTTC

clone_size: few
d_call: TRBD1
j_call: TRBJ1-6
v_call: TRBV19
cdr3_aa: CASRTTGGASPLHF
cdr3_nt: TGTGCCAGTAGGACTACAGGGGGTGCTTCACCCCTCCACTTT

clone_size: .
d_call: .
j_call: TRBJ1-5
v_call: TRBV11-2
cdr3_aa: CASSLGSGQPQHF
cdr3_nt: TGTGCCAGCAGCTTGGGATCAGGCCAGCCCCAGCATTTT

clone_size: medium-sized
d_call: TRBD2
j_call: TRBJ2-1
v_call: TRBV11-2
cdr3_aa: CASSVSSGGNEQFF
cdr3_nt: TGTGCCAGCTCCGTGTCTAGCGGGGGTAATGAGCAGTTCTTC

clone_size: once
d_call: .
j_call: TRBJ2-7
v_call: TRBV18
cdr3_aa: CASSLRRGLEQCF
cdr3_nt: TGTGCCAGCTCACTAAGGAGGGGGCTGGAGCAGTGCTTC

clone_size: once
d_call: TRBD2
j_call: TRBJ2-7
v_call: TRBV7-6
cdr3_aa: CASSPGLAGGRSYEQYF
cdr3_nt: TGTGCCAGCAGTCCGGGACTAGCGGGGGGGCGGAGCTACGAGCAGTACTTC

clone_size: many
d_call: TRBD1
j_call: TRBJ1-4
v_call: TRBV12-3/TRBV12-4
cdr3_aa: CASMGEGAGKLFF
cdr3_nt: TGTGCCAGCATGGGCGAGGGGGCGGGAAAACTGTTTTTT

clone_size: many
d_call: .
j_call: TRBJ2-1
v_call: TRBV12-5
cdr3_aa: CASGLKTGDEQFF
cdr3_nt: TGTGCTAGTGGTTTGAAAACGGGGGATGAGCAGTTCTTC

clone_size: .
d_call: TRBD1
j_call: TRBJ1-2
v_call: TRBV20-1
cdr3_aa: CSAPGTGTVRSNYGYTF
cdr3_nt: TGCAGTGCTCCCGGGACAGGGACAGTACGGAGCAACTATGGCTACACCTTC

clone_size: many
d_call: .
j_call: TRBJ1-1
v_call: TRBV7-9
cdr3_aa: CASSSQGNTEAFF
cdr3_nt: TGTGCCAGCAGCTCACAGGGAAACACTGAAGCTTTCTTT

clone_size: medium-sized
d_call: .
j_call: TRBJ1-1
v_call: TRBV20-1
cdr3_aa: CSTEENTEAFF
cdr3_nt: TGCAGCACAGAGGAGAACACTGAAGCTTTCTTT

clone_size: medium-sized
d_call: .
j_call: TRBJ2-7
v_call: TRBV6-2/TRBV6-3
cdr3_aa: CASTQRDTTYEQYF
cdr3_nt: TGTGCCAGCACCCAACGGGACACCACCTACGAGCAGTACTTC

clone_size: many
d_call: TRBD2
j_call: TRBJ2-1
v_call: TRBV20-1
cdr3_aa: CSAPAGTSYGNEQFF
cdr3_nt: TGCAGTGCACCCGCCGGGACTAGCTATGGCAATGAGCAGTTCTTC

clone_size: few
d_call: TRBD1
j_call: TRBJ1-5
v_call: TRBV6-1
cdr3_aa: CASSDHPTGGYQTQHF
cdr3_nt: TGTGCCAGCAGTGACCACCCCACAGGGGGGTATCAGACCCAGCATTTT

clone_size: many
d_call: .
j_call: TRBJ1-5
v_call: TRBV6-1
cdr3_aa: CASSLGQISNQPQHF
cdr3_nt: TGTGCCAGCAGCCTGGGCCAAATTAGCAATCAGCCCCAGCATTTT

clone_size: many
d_call: .
j_call: TRBJ1-1
v_call: TRBV28
cdr3_aa: CASSRFGAGAFF
cdr3_nt: TGTGCCAGCAGCCGTTTCGGTGCCGGCGCTTTCTTT